This T cell receptor beta chain originates from a study of T cell responses to AZD1222 COVID-19 vaccine. Data came from immunoSEQ multiplex PCR; TCRdb stores just in-frame clones and leaves some out. Of around 140,000 clones listed, 80% to 90% are singletons. The V end lost 8 bases, the J end lost 4 bases, and 9 bases lay between the germline ends. CDR3 length: 13 residues. Germline V gives CDR1 ENHRY, CDR2 SYGVKD. Remarks on this clone: What it binds is unknown.

Points from the study as a whole: Sampled repertoires all dated from after the peak T cell response. Close to half of all spike-specific TCRs reportedly target regions of the variants that are unmutated. With dominance at 160-218 and 743-854, vaccine-associated CD4 TCRs spanned spike. Clonal diversity was possibly underestimated; the donors were predominantly white British and more often female.

This receptor was identified in an adult in good health. J is TRBJ1-6 and V is TRBV10-3, with a possible D match to TRBD1 (5 bases). The starting material was peripheral blood, obtained on day 0 of AZD1222 vaccination. CDR3 amino acids: CAIRGRYNSPLHF. The CDR3 nucleotides read TGTGCCATCCGGGGACGTTATAATTCACCCCTCCACTTT.